These 23 T cell receptor beta chains share one sample of origin, sequenced in a study of IL-32 and malignant T cell survival in cutaneous lymphoma. These samples are blood from patients with leukemic cutaneous T cell lymphoma, called Sezary syndrome. Some clones are missing from TCRdb's copy, which holds only in-frame ones; the method was immunoSEQ multiplex PCR. The profile covers a few thousand clones, with more than 75% appearing a single time and less than 55% taken by the ten largest. The specimen comprised blood, sampled on day 0. Receptors originate from a human donor with cutaneous T cell lymphoma.

This clone was counted a single time. The V gene is TRBV29-1, the J gene TRBJ2-5, with D maybe TRBD1 (6 bases). CDR1 SQVTM and CDR2 ANQGSEA come from the germline V gene. CDR3 length: 11 amino acids. V gave up 6 bases and J gave up 5 bases, with 10 bases separating them. CDR3 in DNA: TGCAGCGTCAACAGGGTCGAGACCCAGTACTTC. It yields the protein CSVNRVETQYF. Variable domain in full (rest from reference TRBV29-1 and TRBJ2-5): SAVISQKPSRDICQRGTSLTIQCQVDSQVTMMFWYRQQPGQSLTLIATANQGSEATYESGFVIDKFPISRPNLTFSTLTVSNMSPEDSSIYLCSVNRVETQYFGPGTRLLVL.

The gene calls are TRBV6-5 and TRBJ2-7, with 7 nucleotides matching TRBD1. The CDR3 is made up of 14 amino acids. Germline loops: CDR1 MNHEY, CDR2 SVGAGI. The V gene end was trimmed by 1 base and the J gene end by 3 bases; junction bases not matched to a gene: 3. CDR3: CASSYLGQFYEQYF. The CDR3 DNA follows: TGTGCCAGCAGTTACTTGGGACAGTTCTACGAGCAGTACTTC.

The chain joins TRBV14 to TRBJ2-7; D not certain. Germline CDR1 and CDR2: SGHDN and FVKESK. The CDR3 has 15 amino acids. The V and J ends lost 0 bases and 3 bases respectively, with 12 bases between them. The CDR3 region is CASSQDFDTLYEQYF. In nucleotides, the CDR3 is TGTGCCAGCAGCCAAGATTTCGACACACTCTACGAGCAGTACTTC.

This rearrangement joins TRBV27 to TRBJ2-1; 7 nucleotides agree with TRBD1. This CDR3 is 14 amino acids long. J gave up 5 bases and V 3 bases, and 4 bases lay outside the gene matches. Germline assignment: CDR1 MNHEY and CDR2 SMNVEV (reference sequence). The CDR3 region is CASSFWDSNNEQFF. In DNA form, the CDR3 reads TGTGCCAGCAGTTTCTGGGACAGTAACAATGAGCAGTTCTTC.

This rearrangement joins TRBV4-2 to TRBJ1-5, with TRBD1 as a possible D gene (5 bases). This CDR3 spans 15 amino acids. V was trimmed by 1 base and J by 8 bases, leaving 15 bases between them. CDR1 is LGHNA and CDR2 is YNFKEQ in the germline V gene. The CDR3 nucleotides read TGTGCCAGCAGCCAAGGGCCGGGGGTGTTTAAGCCCCAGCATTTT. Protein sequence: CASSQGPGVFKPQHF.

Within the sample, this clone is large. V gene TRBV19 combines with J gene TRBJ2-1, with D hard to call. V lost 3 bases and J lost 3, with 3 bases in between. The germline V gene has CDR1 LNHDA and CDR2 SQIVND (reference sequence). The CDR3 has 12 amino acids. The CDR3 DNA sequence: TGTGCCAGTAGTATGGGCTACAATGAGCAGTTCTTC. It translates to CASSMGYNEQFF.

V and J are TRBV11-3 and TRBJ2-1, with D tentatively TRBD2 (6 bases). The V gene's germline CDR1 is SGHNT and CDR2 YENEEA. The CDR3 extends over 14 amino acids. The V and J ends lost 5 bases and 2 bases respectively, with 10 bases between them. In DNA, the CDR3 is TGTGCCAGCAGCGTTAGCGGTACCTACAATGAGCAGTTCTTC. Amino acid sequence: CASSVSGTYNEQFF.

The chain combines TRBV4-1 with TRBJ1-2; possibly TRBD1 for D (5 bases). Germline V gene sequence: CDR1 MGHRA, CDR2 YSYEKL. V was trimmed by 4 bases and J by 5 bases, leaving 20 bases between them. CDR3 size: 16 residues. CDR3 nucleotides: TGCGCCAGCAGCCGAGGGGTGAGTTCGGAGCGATATGGCTACACCTTC. It translates to CASSRGVSSERYGYTF.

This clone showed up just once. The chain carries TRBV18 and TRBJ1-5, with D maybe TRBD1 (6 bases). The CDR3 totals 15 residues. Trimming took 3 bases from V and 4 from J, leaving 13 bases between them. Germline-derived CDR1 and CDR2 are KGHSH and LQKENI. CDR3 residues: CASSPTGFVNQPQHF. The DNA for the CDR3 is TGTGCCAGCTCACCCACAGGGTTTGTAAATCAGCCCCAGCATTTT.

V and J are TRBV5-1 and TRBJ2-3, with D hard to call. The V and J ends lost 1 base and 6 bases respectively, with 6 bases between them. This CDR3 is built from 12 residues. The V gene's germline CDR1 is SGHRS and CDR2 YFSETQ. The CDR3 is CASSLFSDTQYF. CDR3 DNA: TGCGCCAGCAGCTTGTTTTCCGATACGCAGTATTTT.

This clone was detected a few times. The rearrangement links TRBV6-6 to TRBJ2-3, with 9 bases identical to TRBD1. The V gene end was trimmed by 6 bases and the J gene end by 0 bases; junction bases not matched to a gene: 4. This CDR3 contains 15 residues. From germline, CDR1 is MNHNY and CDR2 SVGAGI (reference sequence). This CDR3 is CASRTQGASTDTQYF. Here the CDR3 DNA reads TGTGCCAGCAGAACACAGGGGGCGAGCACAGATACGCAGTATTTT.

The chain joins TRBV13 to TRBJ2-7; D not resolved. CDR3 length: 13 residues. V lost 3 bases to trimming and J lost 4 bases, with 10 bases between them. CDR1 PRHDT and CDR2 FYEKMQ come from the germline V gene (reference sequence). For the CDR3, the DNA is TGTGCCAGCAGCTTCGACCAGGAGTACGAGCAGTACTTC. This translates into CASSFDQEYEQYF.

The J gene is TRBJ2-7, the V gene TRBV5-1; D unresolved. Germline assignment: CDR1 SGHRS and CDR2 YFSETQ. Trimming removed 4 bases at V and 6 bases at J, with 8 bases between. The CDR3 extends over 11 amino acids. CDR3 nucleotides: TGCGCCAGCAGCATCGGTTCCGAGCAGTACTTC. It yields the protein CASSIGSEQYF.

This clone was found once. This chain joins TRBV11-3 and TRBJ2-7; D is undetermined. Trimming pared 4 bases from V and 1 base from J, leaving 11 bases between. Germline CDR1 and CDR2: SGHNT and YENEEA. The CDR3 is 14 residues long. In nucleotides, the CDR3 is TGTGCCAGCAGCTCCCACCCGGCTTCCTACGAGCAGTACTTC. Amino acid sequence: CASSSHPASYEQYF.

This chain joins TRBV2 and TRBJ2-7; D gene uncertain. The CDR3 loop spans 14 amino acids. V was trimmed by 3 bases and J by 7 bases, leaving 16 bases between them. CDR1 is SNHLY and CDR2 is FYNNEI in the germline V gene. The CDR3 spells CASSDLPATVEQYF. The CDR3 coding sequence is TGTGCCAGCAGTGATTTGCCCGCTACGGTGGAGCAGTACTTC.

The chain uses TRBV19 and TRBJ1-5, with D unclear. Trimming removed 5 bases at V and 3 bases at J, with 14 bases between. This CDR3 is built from 15 residues. From germline, CDR1 is LNHDA and CDR2 SQIVND (reference sequence). The CDR3: CASSPPVASNQPQHF. Here the CDR3 DNA reads TGTGCCAGTAGTCCCCCCGTGGCTTCCAATCAGCCCCAGCATTTT.

The chain employs TRBV13 and TRBJ2-7; maybe TRBD1 (6 bases). Germline values: CDR1 PRHDT, CDR2 FYEKMQ (reference sequence). The CDR3 runs to 16 residues. Trimming pared 3 bases from V and 2 bases from J, leaving 17 bases between. CDR3 loop: CASSFGTSGPPYEQYF. The DNA for the CDR3 is TGTGCCAGCAGCTTCGGGACATCGGGACCACCCTACGAGCAGTACTTC.

The chain links TRBV7-9 to TRBJ2-3; 13 bases are shared with TRBD2. Germline CDR1 and CDR2: SEHNR and FQNEAQ (reference sequence). The CDR3 length is 19 residues. The V gene end was trimmed by 5 bases and the J gene end by 0 bases; junction bases not matched to a gene: 11. The CDR3 DNA follows: TGTGCCAGCAGCCCCTTACCCGGGACTAGCGGGATTAGCACAGATACGCAGTATTTT. It codes for CASSPLPGTSGISTDTQYF.

The chain recombines TRBV9 with TRBJ2-1; the match to TRBD1 covers 10 bases. The junction had 20 bases not matched to a gene; V was cut back by 4 bases and J by 7 bases. Germline V gene data show CDR1 as SGDLS and CDR2 as YYNGEE. This CDR3 has 19 residues. The CDR3 protein is CASSHPARQGAFGGNEQFF. The CDR3 region has the DNA TGTGCCAGCAGCCACCCCGCCAGACAGGGGGCTTTTGGCGGGAATGAGCAGTTCTTC.

The chain joins TRBV7-9 to TRBJ2-7; 7 bases line up with TRBD2. The V gene's germline CDR1 is SEHNR and CDR2 FQNEAQ (reference sequence). The CDR3 runs to 13 residues. After removal of 2 bases from V and 3 bases from J, the junction contained 1 base not matched to a gene. DNA for the CDR3: TGTGCCAGCAGCTTACTAGCGGACTACGAGCAGTACTTC. Translation gives CASSLLADYEQYF.

This chain links TRBV6-6 with TRBJ2-3; no firm D call. CDR3 length: 14 residues. Looked up from germline, CDR1 is MNHNY and CDR2 is SVGAGI (reference sequence). Trimming removed 6 bases at V and 2 bases at J, with 12 bases between. CDR3 in DNA: TGTGCCAGCAGGCTGTACCCCCACACAGATACGCAGTATTTT. Translated, it gives CASRLYPHTDTQYF.

The genes are TRBV11-2 and TRBJ2-7; possibly TRBD2 for D (5 bases). Trimming left V 5 bases short and J 3 bases short, with 14 bases between. Germline V gene data show CDR1 as SGHAT and CDR2 as FQNNGV. This CDR3 has 14 amino acids. The CDR3 DNA reads as TGTGCCAGCAGCCCCAGGACTGGAATCTACGAGCAGTACTTC. It encodes CASSPRTGIYEQYF. The full variable domain, completed using reference TRBV11-2 and TRBJ2-7, is EAGVAQSPRYKIIEKRQSVAFWCNPISGHATLYWYQQILGQGPKLLIQFQNNGVVDDSQLPKDRFSAERLKGVDSTLKIQPAKLEDSAVYLCASSPRTGIYEQYFGPGTRLTVT.

This clone has a handful of counts. The V and J genes are TRBV2 and TRBJ1-2; the D gene is possibly TRBD1 (5 bases). The CDR3 sequence is 14 residues long. Germline V gene lookup returns CDR1 SNHLY and CDR2 FYNNEI. V was shortened by 2 bases and J by 3 bases, with 10 bases between the two germline ends. This CDR3 is CASSEFGTDYGYTF. CDR3 sequence (DNA): TGTGCCAGCAGTGAATTCGGGACGGACTATGGCTACACCTTC.